Listed below are T cell receptor beta chains from one sample, sequenced in a study of T cells after yellow fever vaccination. TCRdb re-called the 5' RACE reads through MiXCR, storing one row per CDR3 protein. In the table there are 450,000 to 650,000 distinct CDR3 sequences, roughly 14% of which are singletons. The source material was PBMCs, sampled on the day of the yellow fever booster vaccination. The receptors originated from a man younger than 40 who received the YFV17D yellow fever vaccine. CDR3s include the opening cysteine and the closing phenylalanine or tryptophan. D genes are given only for firm matches. Some rows mark clone size as missing; the rest say once, few, many or name a class of expanded clone.

j_call v_call d_call clone_size cdr3_length cdr3_nt cdr3_aa
TRBJ2-1 TRBV6-2/TRBV6-3 . . 14 TGTGCCAGCAGTTACGGCGAAATATACAATGAGCAGTTCTTC CASSYGEIYNEQFF
TRBJ2-1 TRBV6-1 TRBD1 . 15 TGTGCCAGCCGCATAGGACAGGGGGCCTACAATGAGCAGTTCTTC CASRIGQGAYNEQFF
TRBJ2-3 TRBV5-4 . . 12 TGTGCCACCTCGCTAGGAGAGGATACGCAGTATTTT CATSLGEDTQYF
TRBJ2-7 TRBV5-5 TRBD1 . 15 TGTGCCAGCAGCCCGGGACAGGTGACCATTACGAAGCAGTACTTC CASSPGQVTITKQYF
TRBJ2-3 TRBV27 . . 14 TGTGCCAGCAGATCCGGACTTCTCACAGATACGCAGTATTTT CASRSGLLTDTQYF
TRBJ2-7 TRBV6-1 TRBD2 . 14 TGTGCCATCAGACCTAGCGGGAGTATCTACGAGCAGTACTTC CAIRPSGSIYEQYF
TRBJ1-5 TRBV12-3/TRBV12-4 TRBD1 . 14 TGTGCCAGCAGTTTAACAGGGGCGGGACAGCCCCAGCATTTT CASSLTGAGQPQHF
TRBJ2-5 TRBV11-2 . . 15 TGTGCCAGCAGCTTAGTAAGGACTGGAGGAGAGACCCAGTACTTC CASSLVRTGGETQYF
TRBJ2-1 TRBV24-1 . few 15 TGTGCCACCAGTGACTCACAGCGCTCCTACAATGAGCAGTTCTTC CATSDSQRSYNEQFF
TRBJ2-1 TRBV20-1 . few 14 TGCAGTGCTAGAATCCCCATGTCCTACAATGAGCAGTTCTTC CSARIPMSYNEQFF
TRBJ2-7 TRBV20-1 TRBD2 . 14 TGCAGTGCGGGACTAGCGGGAGCAGGGTACGAGCAGTACTTC CSAGLAGAGYEQYF
TRBJ2-1 TRBV15 . . 15 TGTGCCACCAGCAAGAACACAGATCTCTACAATGAGCAGTTCTTC CATSKNTDLYNEQFF
TRBJ1-6 TRBV12-3/TRBV12-4 . few 13 TGTGCCAGCAGTTTATCAGCGGTGTCACCCCTCCACTTT CASSLSAVSPLHF
TRBJ2-7 TRBV12-3/TRBV12-4 TRBD2 few 14 TGTGCCAGCAGAACGGGACTAGCGGGAGAAGAGCAGTACTTC CASRTGLAGEEQYF
TRBJ1-6 TRBV7-2 TRBD1 . 18 TGTGCCAGCAGCTTAGCGTCCGGACAGGTTCTCTATAATTCACCCCTCCACTTT CASSLASGQVLYNSPLHF
TRBJ2-1 TRBV10-3 TRBD2 few 15 TGTGCCACGAGTCCCTGGACTAGCGGGCGAAATGAGCAGTTCTTC CATSPWTSGRNEQFF
TRBJ2-3 TRBV21-1 . . 14 TGTGCCAGCAGCCCTGGGTCTCTTCCGCATACGCAGTATTTT CASSPGSLPHTQYF
TRBJ2-5 TRBV20-1 . . 13 TGCAGTGCTAGACGGTGGGCAGCGGAGACCCAGTACTTC CSARRWAAETQYF
TRBJ2-3 TRBV2 TRBD2 few 16 TGTGCCAGCAGTGACACTAGCGGGAGGGTGTCAGATACGCAGTATTTT CASSDTSGRVSDTQYF
TRBJ2-3 TRBV4-3 . . 17 TGCGCCAGCAGCCAAGATCGGGCGGTTATTAGGATTGATACGCAGTATTTT CASSQDRAVIRIDTQYF
TRBJ2-3 TRBV29-1 TRBD1 many 14 TGCAGCGTGGGCAGACAGGGGGCGGGAGATACGCAGTATTTT CSVGRQGAGDTQYF
TRBJ2-5 TRBV12-3/TRBV12-4 . . 13 TGTGCCAGCAGTTTTTCGTTGGTGGAGACCCAGTACTTC CASSFSLVETQYF
TRBJ2-7 TRBV7-2 TRBD1 few 14 TGTGCCAGCAGCGTGGGACAGGGGGCTTGGGAGCAGTACTTC CASSVGQGAWEQYF
TRBJ2-2 TRBV7-3 . . 15 TGTGCCAGCAGCTTAATGAGTGGGAGCACCGGGGAGCTGTTTTTT CASSLMSGSTGELFF
TRBJ2-3 TRBV5-1 . . 16 TGCGCCAGCAGCCCTGTGGTAACGGGAGCGGGAGATACGCAGTATTTT CASSPVVTGAGDTQYF
TRBJ2-7 TRBV5-6 . few 8 TGTGCCGCACCGGGGCCGCGCTTC CAAPGPRF
TRBJ2-2 TRBV12-3/TRBV12-4 TRBD2 . 17 TGTGCCAGCAGGCCTCTAGCGGGAGTAAGGGGTGCCGGGGAGCTGTTTTTT CASRPLAGVRGAGELFF
TRBJ2-1 TRBV28 . few 13 TGTGCCAGCAGCCTAATGGCAGGATTTTGGCAGTTCTTC CASSLMAGFWQFF
TRBJ2-6 TRBV4-3 . few 15 TGCGCCAGCAGCCAACCGGGAGCTGGGGCCAACGTCCTGACTTTC CASSQPGAGANVLTF
TRBJ2-5 TRBV4-3 TRBD1 few 17 TGCGCCAGCAGCCAAGACCGACCCGGGACAGGGTTAGAGACCCAGTACTTC CASSQDRPGTGLETQYF
TRBJ2-6 TRBV7-2 . . 14 TGTGCCAGCAACTTCATCTCTGGGGCCAACGTCCTGACTTTC CASNFISGANVLTF
TRBJ2-1 TRBV30 . few 13 TGTGCCTGGAGTAGGTCGGAACTTGCTGAGCAGTTCTTC CAWSRSELAEQFF
TRBJ1-1 TRBV5-6 . . 11 TGTGCCAGCAGCTTGGGGAGGGGCGCTTTCTTT CASSLGRGAFF
TRBJ2-1 TRBV4-3 TRBD2 few 14 TGCGCCAGCAGCCAGACTAGCGGGATTAGTGAGCAGTTCTTC CASSQTSGISEQFF
TRBJ1-5 TRBV12-3/TRBV12-4 TRBD1 many 13 TGTGCCAGCAGTTTAGAGGGGGCCCAGCCCCAGCATTTT CASSLEGAQPQHF
TRBJ2-7 TRBV27 . many 13 TGTGCCAGCAGTGTAGACAGGCTTCAGGAGCAGTACTTC CASSVDRLQEQYF
TRBJ2-7 TRBV2 . few 15 TGTGCCAGCACCCAGACTCTCATAGGCTCCTACGAGCAGTACTTC CASTQTLIGSYEQYF
TRBJ2-3 TRBV7-2 TRBD2 few 14 TGTGCCAGCAGCATCCCTAGCGGGATTTATACGCAGTATTTT CASSIPSGIYTQYF
TRBJ1-5 TRBV7-9 . many 13 TGTGCCAGCAGCTACAGTAGCAATCAGCCCCAGCATTTT CASSYSSNQPQHF
TRBJ2-7 TRBV6-2/TRBV6-3 . . 17 TGTGCCAGCGGGGAATGGCCAGGCACGGAATATTCCTACGAGCAGTACTTC CASGEWPGTEYSYEQYF
TRBJ1-1 TRBV6-2/TRBV6-3 . few 13 TGTGCCAGTACCTTCACACCGAACACTGAAGCTTTCTTT CASTFTPNTEAFF
TRBJ2-4 TRBV10-3 . . 13 TGTGCCATCAGTGCAAGCGGAAAAAACATTCAGTACTTC CAISASGKNIQYF
TRBJ2-7 TRBV12-3/TRBV12-4 TRBD2 . 14 TGTGCCAGCAGTTTATCGACTAGCCGCTACGAGCAGTACTTC CASSLSTSRYEQYF
TRBJ2-1 TRBV19 TRBD2 . 17 TGTGCCAGTAGTATAGAGGCTAGCGGGAGGGCCTCGAATGAGCAGTTCTTC CASSIEASGRASNEQFF
TRBJ2-2 TRBV15 TRBD2 . 17 TGTGCCACCAGCAGAGATTCGCCGCTAGCGGTCACCGGGGAGCTGTTTTTT CATSRDSPLAVTGELFF